This TCR beta chain was retrieved from a study of CD8+CD57+ T cells in acquired aplastic anemia. Across the whole study: Sorted CD4+ plus CD8+ cells gave DNA averaging roughly 3 ug.

Broader study findings: A set of approximately 29 CD8+ CDR3 sequences was shared between patients and controls, and these sequences appeared highly expressed in patients.

Only patients with CD8+CD57+ cell expansion on flow cytometry were chosen for sequencing. CDR3 and TCR beta VDJ profiling relied on a genomic DNA template. TCRdb itself ran the reads through MiXCR, one entry per CDR3 protein. The table shows 90,000 to 150,000 distinct CDR3 sequences, with 55% to 70% occurring only once. Germline assignment: CDR1 WSHSY and CDR2 SAAADI. V was shortened by 6 bases and J by 11 bases, with 14 bases between the two germline ends. The CDR3 is made up of 12 amino acids. The table lists this clonotype with a few counts. Its target is not known. The rearrangement uses TRBV10-2 and TRBJ1-5, with D perhaps TRBD1 (6 bases). This clonotype was obtained from a human donor with aplastic anemia. Sequencing was done on a sample of sorted CD4+, CD8+, or CD8+CD57+ T cells (not recorded which) from PBMCs. CDR3 sequence (DNA): TGCGCCAGCAGCTCCACAGGGCCATCCCAGCATTTT. This encodes CASSSTGPSQHF.